Listed below are T cell receptor beta chains from one sample, sequenced in a study of cytomegalovirus exposure and HLA in healthy donors. Here immunoSEQ multiplex PCR was the method, and the copy in TCRdb shows in-frame clones only, minus some. The sample lists roughly 36,000 clones, around 70% occurring once. Material for sequencing was PBMCs. These receptors originate from a man in his thirties or forties in good health and CMV-seronegative. Each CDR3 is given with its conserved first and last residue. The D gene is left open where the match is weak. The listing skips clone size in some rows; elsewhere it reads once, few, many or a size class.

DNA: TGTGCCGGCAGTGGACTAGCGGGGGGGCCCGGGGAGCTGTTTTTT
CDR3: CAGSGLAGGPGELFF
J: TRBJ2-2
D: TRBD2
V: TRBV6-1
size: NA

DNA: TGTGCCAGCAGCTTGGCCCCCACAGGGGGCAACTATGGCTACACCTTC
CDR3: CASSLAPTGGNYGYTF
J: TRBJ1-2
D: TRBD1
V: TRBV5-4
size: NA

DNA: TGCAGCGTTGAAATAATGGAGGGGGAGCAGTACTTC
CDR3: CSVEIMEGEQYF
J: TRBJ2-7
D: NA
V: TRBV29-1
size: NA

DNA: TGTGCCAGCACCCGGACTAGCGGGAGTGTCAGCGAGCAGTACTTC
CDR3: CASTRTSGSVSEQYF
J: TRBJ2-7
D: TRBD2
V: TRBV27
size: NA

DNA: TGTGCCAGCAGCGGCCCCGGGACAGGGGGCTCTGAAGCTTTCTTT
CDR3: CASSGPGTGGSEAFF
J: TRBJ1-1
D: TRBD1
V: TRBV7-9
size: NA

DNA: TGTGCCAGCAGCCGAGGACTAGCGGTGAGCACAGATACGCAGTATTTT
CDR3: CASSRGLAVSTDTQYF
J: TRBJ2-3
D: TRBD2
V: TRBV14
size: NA

DNA: TGCGCCAGCAGATTTCGGGAAGGGGGCTCCTACGAGCAGTACTTC
CDR3: CASRFREGGSYEQYF
J: TRBJ2-7
D: NA
V: TRBV5-1
size: few

DNA: TGCGCCAGCAGCCCCGCGCCGGAGAGCTCCTACGAGCAGTACTTC
CDR3: CASSPAPESSYEQYF
J: TRBJ2-7
D: NA
V: TRBV10-2
size: NA

DNA: TGTGCCAGCAGCTCGGTGGTGAACACTGAAGCTTTCTTT
CDR3: CASSSVVNTEAFF
J: TRBJ1-1
D: NA
V: TRBV7-2
size: NA

DNA: TGTGCCAGCAGTACAGGGGGCACCGGGGAGCTGTTTTTT
CDR3: CASSTGGTGELFF
J: TRBJ2-2
D: TRBD1
V: TRBV28
size: NA

DNA: TGTGCCAGCAGTTTTACTCAGGATAGCAATCAGCCCCAGCATTTT
CDR3: CASSFTQDSNQPQHF
J: TRBJ1-5
D: NA
V: TRBV27
size: NA

DNA: TGTGCCAGTAGTACCAGGACGGAGGGGTATGGCTACACCTTC
CDR3: CASSTRTEGYGYTF
J: TRBJ1-2
D: NA
V: TRBV19
size: NA

DNA: TGCGCCAGCAACACAGGGGGCTTACTTTCGGAAGCTTTCTTT
CDR3: CASNTGGLLSEAFF
J: TRBJ1-1
D: TRBD1
V: TRBV5-1
size: few

DNA: TGTGCCAGCAGTTCGACAGGGGGGAATGAGCAGTTCTTC
CDR3: CASSSTGGNEQFF
J: TRBJ2-1
D: TRBD1
V: TRBV7-6
size: NA

DNA: TGTGCCAGCAGCGTATCGGGGAAAACGGATACGCAGTATTTT
CDR3: CASSVSGKTDTQYF
J: TRBJ2-3
D: NA
V: TRBV9
size: few

DNA: TGCGCCAGCAGCACAACAGGGGCCCAGGATACGCAGTATTTT
CDR3: CASSTTGAQDTQYF
J: TRBJ2-3
D: TRBD1
V: TRBV5-1
size: NA

DNA: TGTGCCAGCAGTTACCAAAATACAGGGTCCCCGTTCTTC
CDR3: CASSYQNTGSPFF
J: TRBJ2-1
D: NA
V: TRBV6-5
size: NA